What follows is one T cell receptor beta chain and its context. Antigen: not known. These data originate in a study of cytomegalovirus exposure and HLA in healthy donors. V was cut by 4 bases and J by 3 bases, with 13 bases left in between. Germline V gives CDR1 LGHNA, CDR2 YNFKEQ. The CDR3 spans 15 residues. Study-level findings and limits: Rarity held for most TCR sequences, but there were some public TCRs that occurred in many donors.

With 60 Vbeta and 13 Jbeta primers, the PCR was carried out. Clones were read by immunoSEQ multiplex PCR, and TCRdb kept only the in-frame ones, dropping some. The sample has about 130,000 clones, 80% seen once. The rearrangement links TRBV4-2 to TRBJ2-1, with a weak D call TRBD1 (6 bases). The receptor's source is a young man in good health and CMV-seropositive. Sequenced material: PBMCs. The CDR3 sequence: CASSLELDSYNEQFF. The DNA of the CDR3 is TGTGCCAGCAGCCTAGAGCTGGACAGCTACAATGAGCAGTTCTTC.